These 27 T cell receptor beta chains were all obtained from the same sample, sequenced in a study of blood T cell repertoires in COVID-19. Clones were sequenced by immunoSEQ multiplex PCR, and TCRdb holds only the in-frame ones, with some missing. Here the sample spans 120,000 to 150,000 clones, 80% to 90% being singletons. Sequenced material: peripheral blood. These receptors all come from a woman aged 55-69 years with COVID-19, enrolled during active disease.

The rearrangement joins TRBV5-4 to TRBJ1-1, with a weak D call TRBD1 (5 bases). Trimming stripped 0 bases from V and 4 bases from J, with 10 bases between. Germline lookup yields CDR1 SGHNT and CDR2 YYREEE (reference sequence). This CDR3 has 14 residues. In DNA form, the CDR3 reads TGTGCCAGCAGCTTGGCAGGGTTGAGCACTGAAGCTTTCTTT. Translating gives CASSLAGLSTEAFF.

The CDR3 DNA sequence: TGTGCCAGCAGCTCAACAGGGAGAATCATCCTGGACTATGGCTACACCTTC. Protein sequence: CASSSTGRIILDYGYTF. The chain employs TRBV7-8 and TRBJ1-2; maybe TRBD1 (6 bases). The CDR3 has 17 residues. The germline V and J ends were trimmed by 4 bases and 3 bases, with 21 bases remaining between them. From germline, CDR1 is SGHVS and CDR2 FQNEAQ.

This chain connects TRBV5-1 to TRBJ2-2; 8 bases line up with TRBD1. CDR3 length equals 17 residues. CDR1 SGHRS and CDR2 YFSETQ come from the germline V gene. Unmatched junction bases numbered 5, after V lost 0 bases and J lost 1 base. The CDR3 nucleotides are TGCGCCAGCAGCTTGGGAGACAGGGGAATGAACACCGGGGAGCTGTTTTTT. It yields the protein CASSLGDRGMNTGELFF.

The chain uses TRBV6-2 or TRBV6-3 and TRBJ2-1, with 7 bases aligning to TRBD2. The J segment lost 5 bases and the V segment lost 5 bases, leaving 9 bases of the junction unmatched. Per germline, CDR1 MNHEY and CDR2 SVGEGT. The CDR3 totals 15 residues. The CDR3 bases are TGTGCCAGCAGTAGACCCCGGGGGGAACACAATGAGCAGTTCTTC. Translating it yields CASSRPRGEHNEQFF.

The J gene is TRBJ1-5, the V gene TRBV7-6, with D perhaps TRBD1 (6 bases). The germline V gene encodes CDR1 SGHVS and CDR2 FNYEAQ. Trimming pared 4 bases from V and 0 bases from J, leaving 13 bases between. This CDR3 is built from 16 residues. The chain's CDR3 is CASSSYQGPSNQPQHF. The CDR3 coding sequence is TGTGCCAGCAGCTCATACCAGGGGCCTAGCAATCAGCCCCAGCATTTT.

The V call is TRBV6-5, the J call TRBJ2-7; 9 bases agree with TRBD1. In germline, CDR1 is MNHEY, CDR2 SVGAGI. The CDR3 has 14 residues. The V and J ends lost 10 bases and 2 bases, in that order; junction bases with no gene match: 9. In DNA, the CDR3 is TGTGCCACCAGAACTACAGGGGGCACCTACGAGCAGTACTTC. Encoded protein: CATRTTGGTYEQYF.

V usage is TRBV19 and J usage is TRBJ2-5, with 7 bases lining up with TRBD2. Germline V gene sequence: CDR1 LNHDA, CDR2 SQIVND (reference sequence). V lost 2 bases and J lost 0; bases outside the gene matches: 9. The CDR3 length is 17 residues. CDR3: CASSIWGRLADQETQYF. The CDR3 coding sequence is TGTGCCAGTAGTATATGGGGGAGGCTAGCGGACCAAGAGACCCAGTACTTC.

This chain uses TRBV5-1 with TRBJ1-3; no reliable D call. The CDR3 totals 13 residues. Germline-derived CDR1 and CDR2 are SGHRS and YFSETQ. Trimming left V 10 bases short and J 0 bases short, with 11 bases between. Here the CDR3 DNA reads TGCGCCTCCAGAATTCCCTCTGGAAACACCATATATTTT. It encodes CASRIPSGNTIYF.

The rearrangement links TRBV5-8 to TRBJ1-1; 7 nucleotides line up with TRBD1. The CDR3 contains 15 residues. The J segment lost 7 bases and the V segment lost 0 bases, leaving 9 bases of the junction unmatched. Germline lookup yields CDR1 SGHTS and CDR2 YDEGEE. CDR3 sequence: CASSLAPPRDSEAFF. The CDR3 DNA follows: TGTGCCAGCAGCTTGGCCCCTCCGAGGGACAGTGAAGCTTTCTTT.

J is TRBJ1-2 and V is TRBV29-1, with a weak D call TRBD1 (5 bases). Germline-derived CDR1 and CDR2 are SQVTM and ANQGSEA. Trimming took 3 bases from V and 1 from J, leaving 15 bases between them. CDR3 length equals 15 residues. This chain's CDR3 is CSVDPSGHHNYGYTF. The CDR3 DNA follows: TGCAGCGTTGACCCCTCAGGGCACCATAACTATGGCTACACCTTC. The whole variable domain, filled in from reference TRBV29-1 and TRBJ1-2, reads SAVISQKPSRDICQRGTSLTIQCQVDSQVTMMFWYRQQPGQSLTLIATANQGSEATYESGFVIDKFPISRPNLTFSTLTVSNMSPEDSSIYLCSVDPSGHHNYGYTFGSGTRLTVV.

V and J are TRBV4-2 and TRBJ2-1, with 11 positions matching TRBD2. Germline V lookup: CDR1 LGHNA, CDR2 YNFKEQ. This CDR3 spans 17 amino acids. V shed 0 bases and J 6 bases; nucleotides not matched to a gene: 7. The CDR3 bases are TGTGCCAGCAGCCAAGACCCGACTAGCGGGGACTCCAATGAGCAGTTCTTC. This encodes CASSQDPTSGDSNEQFF.

The chain uses TRBV2 and TRBJ1-6; D is unclear. Germline CDR1 and CDR2: SNHLY and FYNNEI. Trimming shortened V by 4 bases and J by 7 bases, and 17 bases separated the two germline ends. This CDR3 has 16 residues. The CDR3 reads CASSGGRTSKNSPLHF. The CDR3 DNA sequence: TGTGCCAGCAGTGGTGGGAGAACCTCGAAAAATTCACCCCTCCACTTT.

The J gene is TRBJ1-1, the V gene TRBV24-1, with 12 bases aligning to TRBD1. This CDR3 region has 14 residues. V lost 9 bases, J lost 12 bases, and 13 bases stayed unmatched. From germline, CDR1 is KGHDR and CDR2 SFDVKD. This CDR3 is CATGDRGRGPGTFF. DNA of the CDR3: TGTGCCACCGGGGACAGGGGGCGGGGGCCTGGAACTTTCTTT.

V usage is TRBV7-9 and J usage is TRBJ1-1, with D perhaps TRBD1 (5 bases). V was shortened by 5 bases and J by 0 bases, with 13 bases between the two germline ends. Germline values: CDR1 SEHNR, CDR2 FQNEAQ (reference sequence). The CDR3 runs 15 residues. CDR3 nucleotides: TGTGCCAGCAGCCCCATGGGGGGGGTGAACACTGAAGCTTTCTTT. The encoded protein is CASSPMGGVNTEAFF.

V usage is TRBV12-5 and J usage is TRBJ1-1; D gene unclear. Per germline, CDR1 LGHNT and CDR2 FRNRAP. CDR3 length equals 15 residues. V lost 1 base and J lost 10, with 19 bases in between. The CDR3 sequence is CASGLGIEEGKVAFF. The CDR3, as DNA: TGTGCTAGTGGTTTGGGGATCGAGGAGGGCAAGGTAGCTTTCTTT. Supplemented by reference TRBV12-5 and TRBJ1-1, the full variable domain reads DARVTQTPRHKVTEMGQEVTMRCQPILGHNTVFWYRQTMMQGLELLAYFRNRAPLDDSGMPKDRFSAEMPDATLATLKIQPSEPRDSAVYFCASGLGIEEGKVAFFGQGTRLTVV.

This chain joins TRBV7-2 and TRBJ1-1; possibly TRBD1 for D (6 bases). Germline lookup yields CDR1 SGHTA and CDR2 FQGNSA. Trimming took off 1 base at V and 6 bases at J, with 15 bases between the two ends. This CDR3 has 15 amino acids. The DNA for the CDR3 is TGTGCCAGCAGCTTAGGGTGGGGGCCTGGGGCTGAAGCTTTCTTT. The encoded protein is CASSLGWGPGAEAFF.

The chain recombines TRBV18 with TRBJ2-4, with D perhaps matching TRBD2 (6 bases). Trimming pared 4 bases from V and 6 bases from J, leaving 10 bases between. Germline V gene data show CDR1 as KGHSH and CDR2 as LQKENI. The CDR3 spans 13 residues. CDR3 sequence reads: CASSLDGGNIQYF. The CDR3 region has the DNA TGTGCCAGCTCACTAGACGGGGGAAACATTCAGTACTTC. Complete variable domain (other parts from reference TRBV18 and TRBJ2-4): NAGVMQNPRHLVRRRGQEARLRCSPMKGHSHVYWYRQLPEEGLKFMVYLQKENIIDESGMPKERFSAEFPKEGPSILRIQQVVRGDSAAYFCASSLDGGNIQYFGAGTRLSVL.

The rearrangement links TRBV4-1 to TRBJ2-3, with 8 bases aligning to TRBD1. The germline V gene has CDR1 MGHRA and CDR2 YSYEKL. This CDR3 is built from 14 residues. V gave up 2 bases and J gave up 6 bases; unmatched junction bases: 4. DNA for the CDR3: TGCGCCAGCAGCCAAAAGAGGACAGGGGATACGCAGTATTTT. Translating gives CASSQKRTGDTQYF.

The chain recombines TRBV2 with TRBJ1-3; TRBD1 matches 8 bases. The junction had 6 bases not matched to a gene; V was cut back by 6 bases and J by 2 bases. The CDR3 totals 15 residues. The V gene's germline CDR1 is SNHLY and CDR2 FYNNEI. DNA for the CDR3: TGTGCCAGCAGCTTTTCGGACAGGGCTGGAAACACCATATATTTT. Its protein product is CASSFSDRAGNTIYF.

The chain employs TRBV19 and TRBJ2-7; tentatively, D is TRBD2 (5 bases). The CDR3 is 13 residues long. Germline V CDR1 and CDR2: LNHDA, SQIVND (reference sequence). Deletions cut 6 bases from V and 6 bases from J, with 15 bases between. CDR3 DNA sequence: TGTGCCAGTAGCCCCGCTATTGAGGGCGAGCAGTACTTC. As protein: CASSPAIEGEQYF.

This clone showed up just once. This chain joins TRBV9 and TRBJ2-5, with D perhaps matching TRBD2 (7 bases). Germline loops: CDR1 SGDLS, CDR2 YYNGEE. V was shortened by 4 bases and J by 5 bases, with 15 bases between the two germline ends. The CDR3 is 14 residues long. In DNA, the CDR3 is TGTGCCAGCAGCAGGGGGGGGACCCGGGAGACCCAGTACTTC. Protein: CASSRGGTRETQYF.

The gene calls are TRBV6-5 and TRBJ1-1, with D possibly matching TRBD1 (6 bases). Germline CDR1 MNHEY, CDR2 SVGAGI. Trimming shortened V by 5 bases and J by 4 bases, and 17 bases separated the two germline ends. The CDR3 has 15 residues. The CDR3 DNA reads as TGTGCCAGCAGTCCCCCTCCTCCCAGGGGCACTGAAGCTTTCTTT. Encoded protein: CASSPPPPRGTEAFF.

V and J are TRBV24-1 and TRBJ1-6; tentative D call: TRBD1 (6 bases). V was shortened by 9 bases and J by 7 bases, with 12 bases between the two germline ends. Germline CDR1 is KGHDR and CDR2 is SFDVKD. This CDR3 has 13 residues. The CDR3, as DNA: TGTGCCACCGAAGGGGGGGGAAATTCACCCCTCCACTTT. It encodes CATEGGGNSPLHF.

V gene TRBV7-9 combines with J gene TRBJ1-1; no firm D call. Germline V gives CDR1 SEHNR, CDR2 FQNEAQ (reference sequence). There are 14 residues in the CDR3. Trimming stripped 3 bases from V and 3 bases from J, with 11 bases between. The CDR3 nucleotides read TGTGCCAGCAGCTTGCTGGGTCGGGACACTGAAGCTTTCTTT. Encoded protein: CASSLLGRDTEAFF.

The V call is TRBV24-1, the J call TRBJ2-3; 9 bases agree with TRBD1. V shed 3 bases, J shed 6 bases, and the junction held 6 bases outside the gene matches. The CDR3 covers 15 residues. CDR1 and CDR2 (germline): KGHDR, SFDVKD. CDR3 region: CATSDRDRASDTQYF. CDR3 coding DNA: TGTGCCACCAGTGATAGGGACAGGGCTTCCGATACGCAGTATTTT.

This clone has a handful of counts. This chain links TRBV27 with TRBJ1-4; D unresolved. This CDR3 comprises 12 residues. Trimming left V 2 bases short and J 8 bases short, with 6 bases between. From germline, CDR1 is MNHEY and CDR2 SMNVEV (reference sequence). This CDR3 reads CASSLNGEKLFF. DNA of the CDR3: TGTGCCAGCAGTTTAAACGGGGAAAAACTGTTTTTT.

The V and J genes are TRBV9 and TRBJ1-1, with D possibly TRBD1 on 5 matching bases. The V and J ends lost 4 bases and 2 bases respectively, with 12 bases between them. This CDR3 comprises 14 residues. Germline V lookup: CDR1 SGDLS, CDR2 YYNGEE. The CDR3 protein is CASSSVGGNTEAFF. CDR3 coding DNA: TGTGCCAGCAGCTCCGTGGGGGGTAACACTGAAGCTTTCTTT.